Given below is one T cell receptor (beta chain) in context. The PCR made use of 60 Vbeta and 13 Jbeta primers. TCRdb keeps only in-frame clones here, not all; method: immunoSEQ multiplex PCR. The sample carries 170,000 or so clones, around 83% recorded once. The CDR3 length is 15 residues. Germline values: CDR1 SGHTA, CDR2 FQGNSA. V lost 7 bases and J 0 bases, leaving 14 bases between the germline ends. The data stem from a study of cytomegalovirus exposure and HLA in healthy donors. Material for sequencing was PBMCs. The sequence was obtained from a man in his fifties in good health and CMV-seropositive. The chain uses TRBV7-2 and TRBJ2-3, with D possibly matching TRBD2 (5 bases). For the CDR3, the DNA is TGTGCCAGCATCCCGGGGATTCGGAGCACAGATACGCAGTATTTT. Translating gives CASIPGIRSTDTQYF.